These T cell receptor beta chains were read from a single sample in a study of blood T cell repertoires in COVID-19. Produced via immunoSEQ multiplex PCR; TCRdb's table is partial and in-frame only. The table has about 180,000 clones, more than 70% seen once; the top ten hold roughly 6.2%. Sequencing was carried out using PBMCs or T cells enriched from blood (not recorded which). The receptors come from a man aged 35 to 55 who had recovered from COVID-19. The CDR3 runs from the conserved cysteine through the conserved F or W. The order of the fields is clone size, D gene, V gene, J gene, CDR3 protein, CDR3 DNA. A D gene is named only where the DNA matches it firmly. Clone size is shown for a subset of rows, as once, few, many or a class of expanded clone.

>NA|NA|TRBV27|TRBJ1-2
CASSRQANYGYTF
TGTGCCAGCAGTAGACAGGCGAACTATGGCTACACCTTC
>NA|TRBD1|TRBV6-1|TRBJ1-1
CASSETGDHTEAFF
TGTGCCAGCAGTGAGACAGGGGATCACACTGAAGCTTTCTTT
>NA|TRBD2|TRBV10-3|TRBJ2-1
CAILKGLGPNNEQFF
TGTGCCATCTTAAAGGGACTAGGTCCAAACAATGAGCAGTTCTTC
>few|TRBD1|TRBV4-2|TRBJ1-1
CASRIEEQGLPLFF
TGTGCCAGCAGAATTGAAGAACAGGGGCTCCCCCTATTCTTT
>few|NA|TRBV3-1/TRBV3-2|TRBJ1-4
CASSQREDEKLFF
TGTGCCAGCAGCCAAAGAGAAGATGAAAAACTGTTTTTT
>NA|TRBD1|TRBV19|TRBJ1-2
CASSTDRGSWGYTF
TGTGCCAGTAGTACGGACAGGGGAAGTTGGGGCTACACCTTC
>NA|NA|TRBV5-8|TRBJ2-3
CASSAGRSPDTQYF
TGTGCCAGCAGCGCAGGGCGGTCACCAGATACGCAGTATTTT
>once|NA|TRBV10-3|TRBJ1-2
CAISESSRDSYGYTF
TGTGCCATCAGTGAGTCGTCCAGGGACTCCTATGGCTACACCTTC
>NA|NA|TRBV27|TRBJ1-6
CASSFAAGESPLHF
TGTGCCAGCAGTTTCGCGGCAGGGGAATCACCCCTCCACTTT
>once|NA|TRBV19|TRBJ1-5
CASSIGGYRVRGNQPQHF
TGTGCCAGTAGTATAGGAGGGTACAGGGTCAGGGGTAATCAGCCCCAGCATTTT
>NA|NA|TRBV21-1|TRBJ1-4
CASSTNRAHEKLFF
TGTGCCAGCAGCACCAACAGGGCGCATGAAAAACTGTTTTTT
>NA|NA|TRBV10-3|TRBJ2-1
CATGGRRFNEQFF
TGTGCCACCGGGGGACGTCGGTTCAATGAGCAGTTCTTC
>NA|NA|TRBV28|TRBJ2-7
CASRGLRGGLYEQYF
TGTGCCAGCAGGGGACTTAGGGGGGGTTTGTACGAGCAGTACTTC
>NA|TRBD1|TRBV28|TRBJ1-2
CASLTGGQAIYGYTF
TGTGCCAGCCTCACGGGCGGACAGGCTATCTATGGCTACACCTTC
>NA|TRBD1|TRBV6-5|TRBJ2-7
CASSSGQGGHEQYF
TGTGCCAGCAGTTCTGGACAGGGAGGACACGAGCAGTACTTC
>NA|NA|TRBV7-7|TRBJ1-5
CASSSGIDQPQHF
TGTGCTAGCAGCTCGGGGATCGATCAGCCCCAGCATTTT
>NA|TRBD1|TRBV7-2|TRBJ1-3
CASSFQGAGSGNTIYF
TGTGCCAGCAGCTTTCAGGGGGCCGGCTCTGGAAACACCATATATTTT
>NA|NA|TRBV6-5|TRBJ2-7
CASSSLSDSLSYEQYF
TGTGCCAGCAGTTCCCTTTCGGACAGCTTATCCTACGAGCAGTACTTC
>NA|NA|TRBV29-1|TRBJ1-1
CSVEVGRGSTEAFF
TGCAGCGTTGAAGTGGGGAGGGGGTCCACTGAAGCTTTCTTT
>NA|TRBD1|TRBV7-2|TRBJ1-3
CASSLVGGYSGNTIYF
TGTGCCAGCAGCTTAGTAGGGGGCTACTCTGGAAACACCATATATTTT
>NA|NA|TRBV7-8|TRBJ2-7
CASSPPAGYEQYF
TGTGCCAGCAGCCCTCCTGCGGGCTACGAGCAGTACTTC
>NA|NA|TRBV28|TRBJ1-4
CASSLVREGNEKLFF
TGTGCCAGCAGTTTGGTAAGGGAGGGAAATGAAAAACTGTTTTTT
>NA|NA|TRBV5-1|TRBJ2-5
CASSWAQKLEETQYF
TGCGCCAGCAGCTGGGCCCAGAAGTTAGAAGAGACCCAGTACTTC
>once|NA|TRBV6-5|TRBJ1-2
CASLGSNYGYTF
TGTGCCAGCCTAGGTTCTAACTATGGCTACACCTTC
>NA|TRBD1|TRBV28|TRBJ1-1
CASSVTGTENTEAFF
TGTGCCAGCAGTGTCACCGGGACAGAGAACACTGAAGCTTTCTTT
>few|NA|TRBV19|TRBJ1-2
CASSTGYGYTF
TGTGCCAGTAGTACGGGTTATGGCTACACCTTC
>NA|TRBD1|TRBV19|TRBJ1-6
CASRAQGQGSPLHF
TGTGCCAGTAGGGCACAGGGACAGGGTTCACCCCTCCACTTT
>NA|TRBD2|TRBV6-1|TRBJ2-1
CASSESGGAYNEQFF
TGTGCCAGCAGTGAAAGCGGGGGGGCCTACAATGAGCAGTTCTTC
>NA|TRBD2|TRBV4-2|TRBJ2-2
CASSQEGVRGLAVGYTGELFF
TGTGCCAGCAGCCAAGAAGGTGTGCGGGGACTAGCGGTTGGTTACACCGGGGAGCTGTTTTTT
>NA|TRBD1|TRBV10-3|TRBJ1-1
CAIREDREAFF
TGTGCCATCAGAGAGGACAGGGAAGCTTTCTTT
>NA|NA|TRBV19|TRBJ1-2
CASLTEEGKRGYTF
TGTGCCAGTCTAACGGAAGAAGGGAAGCGGGGCTACACCTTC
>NA|NA|TRBV6-5|TRBJ1-2
CASTEGGYTF
TGTGCCAGCACGGAGGGCGGCTACACCTTC
>NA|NA|TRBV27|TRBJ1-5
CASSLAGHQPQHF
TGTGCCAGCAGCCTCGCAGGGCATCAGCCCCAGCATTTT
>NA|TRBD1|TRBV5-1|TRBJ1-1
CASSSGTGSYEAFF
TGCGCCAGCAGCTCCGGGACAGGGTCCTACGAAGCTTTCTTT
>NA|TRBD1|TRBV12-3/TRBV12-4|TRBJ1-1
CALGQGVDTEAFF
TGTGCCCTCGGTCAGGGGGTTGACACTGAAGCTTTCTTT
>once|NA|TRBV5-6|TRBJ1-4
CASSLPGENEKLFF
TGTGCCAGCAGCTTGCCCGGAGAGAATGAAAAACTGTTTTTT
>NA|TRBD1|TRBV28|TRBJ2-1
CASSQGGQGGHEQFF
TGTGCCAGCAGCCAAGGGGGACAGGGTGGCCATGAGCAGTTCTTC
>NA|NA|TRBV5-1|TRBJ2-1
CASTPTVSYNEQFF
TGCGCCAGCACCCCGACAGTCTCCTACAATGAGCAGTTCTTC
>NA|NA|TRBV19|TRBJ2-3
CASSIENAGTDTQYF
TGTGCCAGTAGTATAGAAAATGCAGGGACAGATACGCAGTATTTT
>NA|TRBD2|TRBV11-2|TRBJ2-1
CASSTRPGLAGGYNEQFF
TGTGCCAGCAGCACGAGACCGGGACTAGCGGGAGGGTACAATGAGCAGTTCTTC
>NA|NA|TRBV14|TRBJ2-7
CASSQARGRGLEQYF
TGTGCCAGCAGCCAAGCGAGGGGGAGAGGGCTCGAGCAGTACTTC
>NA|NA|TRBV5-1|TRBJ1-2
CASSLGQGNYGYTF
TGCGCCAGCAGCTTGGGCCAGGGCAACTATGGCTACACCTTC
>NA|NA|TRBV29-1|TRBJ1-2
CSVEDVSSRGISYGYTF
TGCAGCGTTGAAGACGTCTCCAGCAGGGGCATTTCCTATGGCTACACCTTC
>NA|NA|TRBV3-1/TRBV3-2|TRBJ1-2
CASSMNDRRNYGYTF
TGTGCCAGCAGCATGAATGACAGGCGCAACTATGGCTACACCTTC
>NA|TRBD1|TRBV28|TRBJ2-5
CASRPIRQGQETQYF
TGTGCCAGCAGACCGATAAGACAGGGGCAGGAGACCCAGTACTTC
>NA|NA|TRBV7-8|TRBJ2-1
CASGADEQFF
TGTGCCAGCGGGGCCGATGAGCAGTTCTTC
>NA|NA|TRBV2|TRBJ1-5
CASSPGYYSNQPQHF
TGTGCCAGCAGTCCAGGATATTATAGCAATCAGCCCCAGCATTTT
>NA|NA|TRBV7-9|TRBJ1-1
CASSLGGLNTEAFF
TGTGCCAGCAGCTTAGGAGGGTTGAACACTGAAGCTTTCTTT
>few|NA|TRBV12-3/TRBV12-4|TRBJ1-1
CASTPLLTGEAFF
TGTGCCAGCACTCCATTACTTACAGGGGAAGCTTTCTTT
>NA|TRBD2|TRBV7-9|TRBJ2-7
CASSPLRGSYEQYF
TGTGCCAGCAGCCCCCTGCGGGGGTCCTACGAGCAGTACTTC